Sequencing of this T cell receptor (beta chain) was carried out in a study of early T cells in non-severe SARS-CoV-2 infection. Regarding the study as a whole: VDJdb-based annotation leaned toward anti-spike CD8 responses and missed private and CD4 specificities.

This clonotype was seen a handful of times. The antigen remains undetermined. TCRdb analysed the 5' RACE reads with MiXCR anew, one entry per CDR3 protein. The sample consists of some 33,000 distinct CDR3 sequences, 5% to 7% of them appearing once. The clonotype comes from an adult who was a healthcare worker with PCR-confirmed SARS-CoV-2 infection or an uninfected control (not recorded which). Input material: whole blood.

In DNA, the CDR3 is TGTGCCAGCAGTCCCGGGACTAGCGGGGGGAGGGGCAAAAACATTCAGTACTTC. Translated, it gives CASSPGTSGGRGKNIQYF. The chain couples TRBV6-1 to TRBJ2-4; 15 bases match TRBD2. The CDR3 totals 18 residues. CDR1 and CDR2 (germline): MNHNS, SASEGT. With 5 bases clipped from V and 3 bases from J, the junction kept 8 bases outside the gene matches.